The clone carrying this T cell receptor (beta chain) was observed a handful of times. The sample comes from a study of graft-versus-host responses after intestinal transplantation. Turning to the study itself: Among the recipients, all got anti-thymocyte globulin induction and then tacrolimus and steroids for 2 to 3 years.

Sequencing used immunoSEQ multiplex PCR; TCRdb keeps in-frame clones, though not all of them. The top ten clones hold about 9.2% of a sample with 20,000 or so clones, 30% to 40% of them seen once. There were 200,000 CFSE-labeled responder cells plated together with 200,000 irradiated, violet-dye-labeled stimulator cells. Study-wide points: GvH clones detected in recipient marrow included some appearing first in ileum or blood. Declines in HvG clones occurring early post-transplant were associated with peak circulating GvH clone levels.

The V end was cut by 5 bases, the J end by 4 bases, with 11 bases between. The CDR3 has 13 residues. The germline gives CDR1 SEHNR, CDR2 FQNEAQ (reference sequence). This specimen consisted of alloreactive CD8+ T cells from a mixed lymphocyte reaction culture, obtained before intestinal transplant. The subset was: CFSE-low proliferating T cells sorted from roughly 6-day pre-transplant mixed lymphocyte reaction (GvH or HvG direction). J is TRBJ2-5 and V is TRBV7-9; D may correspond to TRBD1 or TRBD2 (5 bases each). This sequence originates from a human patient who received an intestinal transplant. This chain's CDR3 is CASSPGPGETQYF. Written as DNA, the CDR3 is TGTGCCAGCAGCCCGGGGCCTGGAGAGACCCAGTACTTC.